These 9 T cell receptor beta chains were all obtained from the same sample, sequenced in a study of blood T cell repertoires in COVID-19 (TCRdb year 2020). Library preparation used the immunoSEQ multiplex PCR assay. TCRdb's version of the immuneACCESS table is confined to in-frame rearrangements and falls short of the full clone set. An unresolved V gene accounts for under half of the shortfall where checked; the remainder is of unknown origin. For this sample the table gives roughly 79,000 clones, of which roughly 82% were detected only once. About 7.4% of the sample comes from the top ten. The sequencing sample was made of peripheral blood. These receptors originate from a human donor in a cohort sampled during active COVID-19.

This chain connects TRBV12-3 or TRBV12-4 to TRBJ1-1, with D tentatively TRBD1 (5 bases). CDR3 length: 12 amino acids. V was shortened by 5 bases and J by 7 bases, with 11 bases between the two germline ends. The CDR3 bases are TGTGCCAGCAGTGTCGGGGGATTTGAAGCTTTCTTT. Translated, it gives CASSVGGFEAFF.

The chain combines TRBV11-3 with TRBJ2-3, with 7 bases that match TRBD1. This CDR3 contains 15 residues. Germline CDR1 is SGHNT and CDR2 is YENEEA. Trimming took 6 bases from V and 2 from J; bases not matched to a gene: 8. CDR3 in amino acids: CASSRSGQITDTQYF. In DNA form, the CDR3 reads TGTGCCAGCAGTCGGTCGGGACAGATCACAGATACGCAGTATTTT.

This sequence joins TRBV25-1 and TRBJ1-3; D gene unclear. CDR3 length: 16 residues. Per germline, CDR1 MGHDK and CDR2 SYGVNS. V lost 2 bases and J lost 7, with 18 bases in between. CDR3 loop: CASSETGIVVGNTIYF. The CDR3 DNA reads as TGTGCCAGCAGTGAAACGGGTATCGTAGTCGGGAACACCATATATTTT.

This clone was seen only once. The rearrangement joins TRBV11-2 to TRBJ2-7, with 7 bases matching TRBD2. Unmatched junction bases numbered 8, after V lost 3 bases and J lost 3 bases. From germline, CDR1 is SGHAT and CDR2 FQNNGV. The CDR3 loop spans 15 amino acids. CDR3 DNA sequence: TGTGCCAGCAGCTTGGGGCTAGCGGCATACTACGAGCAGTACTTC. This gives the protein CASSLGLAAYYEQYF.

Written as DNA, the CDR3 is TGTGCCAGCAGCCCGGGTGGGGGGGACACTGAAGCTTTCTTT. Encoded protein: CASSPGGGDTEAFF. The chain uses TRBV7-8 and TRBJ1-1; a possible D gene is TRBD1 (5 bases). CDR3 length: 14 amino acids. V lost 5 bases, J lost 3 bases, and 13 bases lay in between. Germline assignment: CDR1 SGHVS and CDR2 FQNEAQ.

This clone was seen only once. Other DNA sequences in the sample encode the same CDR3. The V gene is TRBV3-1 (or the pseudogene TRBV3-2), the J gene TRBJ2-7, with D perhaps TRBD2 (7 bases). The V gene lost 8 bases and the J gene lost 3 bases, with 20 bases spanning the gap. The CDR3 is 15 amino acids. Per germline, CDR1 LGHDT and CDR2 YNNKEL (reference sequence). This CDR3 reads CASQRGAGVFYEQYF. CDR3 in DNA: TGTGCCAGCCAAAGGGGGGCGGGGGTGTTCTACGAGCAGTACTTC.

V is TRBV30 and J is TRBJ2-3, with TRBD1 matching over 7 bases. Germline lookup yields CDR1 GTSNPN and CDR2 SVGIG (reference sequence). The V and J ends lost 5 bases and 3 bases, in that order; junction bases with no gene match: 5. The CDR3 runs to 13 residues. CDR3 loop: CAWGTVITDTQYF. Written as DNA, the CDR3 is TGTGCCTGGGGGACAGTAATAACAGATACGCAGTATTTT. Based on the CDR3 plus reference TRBV30 and TRBJ2-3, the full variable domain is SQTIHQWPATLVQPVGSPLSLECTVEGTSNPNLYWYRQAAGRGLQLLFYSVGIGQISSEVPQNLSASRPQDRQFILSSKKLLLSDSGFYLCAWGTVITDTQYFGPGTRLTVL.

The V call is TRBV2, the J call TRBJ2-7; 8 bases align to TRBD2. Germline lookup yields CDR1 SNHLY and CDR2 FYNNEI. Trimming cost V 8 bases and J 6 bases; bases outside gene matches: 6. The CDR3 sequence is 12 residues long. CDR3 sequence: CASRVAGTEQYF. In DNA form, the CDR3 reads TGTGCCAGCCGGGTAGCGGGGACCGAGCAGTACTTC.

The rearrangement uses TRBV5-5 and TRBJ2-2; TRBD1 matches at 8 bases. The J segment lost 0 bases and the V segment lost 0 bases, leaving 7 bases of the junction unmatched. CDR1 and CDR2 from the germline V gene are SGHKS and YYEKEE (reference sequence). The CDR3 is made up of 18 amino acids. The CDR3 nucleotides are TGTGCCAGCAGCTTGGATCACCCAGGGGGCGCGAACACCGGGGAGCTGTTTTTT. Translated, it gives CASSLDHPGGANTGELFF.